The sequence of this T cell receptor (beta chain) was determined in a study of T cells in Graves' hyperthyroidism and ophthalmopathy. Study as a whole: Before any treatment, at initial diagnosis, peripheral blood was collected. Broader study findings: Most expanded thyroid clonotypes above 0.001 recurred in blood.

This clonotype has at least ten counts. Its antigen is still unknown. RNA transcripts were the template for amplifying TCR beta CDR3 regions. HTBI primers drove first-round RT-PCR of the TCR CDR3. A single record per CDR3 protein comes from TCRdb applying MiXCR to the multiplex PCR reads. The sample records fewer than 600,000 distinct CDR3 sequences, roughly an eighth being singletons. The V and J ends lost 0 bases and 3 bases respectively, with 9 bases between them. The CDR3 totals 14 residues. The V gene's germline CDR1 is LGHDT and CDR2 YNNKEL (reference sequence). Diagnoses were established using clinical symptoms, serum thyroxine and TRAb, thyroid ultrasound and orbital computed tomography. Using more than 7.5 ml of fresh peripheral blood, PBMCs were prepared.

Sequences were obtained from blood. The clonotype originates from a woman younger than 35 with Graves' hyperthyroidism. V usage is TRBV3-1 and J usage is TRBJ2-7, with a weak D call TRBD2 (5 bases). The CDR3 is CASSQEWESYEQYF. CDR3 bases: TGTGCCAGCAGCCAAGAATGGGAGAGCTACGAGCAGTACTTC.